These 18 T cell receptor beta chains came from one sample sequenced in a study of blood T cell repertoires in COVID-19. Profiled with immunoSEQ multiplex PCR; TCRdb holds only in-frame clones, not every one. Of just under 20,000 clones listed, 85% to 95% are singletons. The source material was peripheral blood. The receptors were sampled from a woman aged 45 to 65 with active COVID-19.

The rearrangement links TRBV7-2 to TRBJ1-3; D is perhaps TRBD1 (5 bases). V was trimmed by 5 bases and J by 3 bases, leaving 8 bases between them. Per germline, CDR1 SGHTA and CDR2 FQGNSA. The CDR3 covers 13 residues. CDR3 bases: TGTGCCAGCAGCAGGGGAATTGGAAACACCATATATTTT. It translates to CASSRGIGNTIYF.

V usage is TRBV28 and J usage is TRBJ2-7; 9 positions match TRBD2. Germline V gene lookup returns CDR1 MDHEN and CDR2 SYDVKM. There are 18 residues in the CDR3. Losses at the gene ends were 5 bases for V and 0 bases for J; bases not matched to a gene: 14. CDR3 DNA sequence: TGTGCCAGCAGTAGCCTAGGGCTAGCGGGATCTAACTCCTACGAGCAGTACTTC. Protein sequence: CASSSLGLAGSNSYEQYF.

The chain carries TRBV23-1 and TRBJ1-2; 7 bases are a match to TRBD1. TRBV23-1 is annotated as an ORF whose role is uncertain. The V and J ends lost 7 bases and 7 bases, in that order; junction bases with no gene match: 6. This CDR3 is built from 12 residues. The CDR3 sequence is CASIEGAVGYTF. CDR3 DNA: TGCGCCAGCATCGAGGGGGCAGTTGGCTACACCTTC.

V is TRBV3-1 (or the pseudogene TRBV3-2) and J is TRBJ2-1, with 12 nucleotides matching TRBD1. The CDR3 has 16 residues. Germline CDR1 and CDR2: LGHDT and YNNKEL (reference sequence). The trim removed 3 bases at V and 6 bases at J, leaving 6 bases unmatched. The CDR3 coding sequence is TGTGCCAGCAGCCAGGCCGGGACAGGGGGCTTCAATGAGCAGTTCTTC. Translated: CASSQAGTGGFNEQFF.

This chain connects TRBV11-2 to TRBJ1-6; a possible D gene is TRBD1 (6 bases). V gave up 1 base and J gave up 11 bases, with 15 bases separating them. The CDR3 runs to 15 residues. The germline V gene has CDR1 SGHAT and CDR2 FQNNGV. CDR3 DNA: TGTGCCAGCAGCTTAGGGGGACACTCTGCGGCACCCCTCCACTTT. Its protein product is CASSLGGHSAAPLHF.

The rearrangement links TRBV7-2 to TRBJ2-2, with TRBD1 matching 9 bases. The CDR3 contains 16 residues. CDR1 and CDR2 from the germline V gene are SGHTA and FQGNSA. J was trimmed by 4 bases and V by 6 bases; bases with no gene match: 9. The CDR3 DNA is TGTGCCAGCAGTCAGGTCGTGGACAGGGGCACCGGGGAGCTGTTTTTT. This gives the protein CASSQVVDRGTGELFF.

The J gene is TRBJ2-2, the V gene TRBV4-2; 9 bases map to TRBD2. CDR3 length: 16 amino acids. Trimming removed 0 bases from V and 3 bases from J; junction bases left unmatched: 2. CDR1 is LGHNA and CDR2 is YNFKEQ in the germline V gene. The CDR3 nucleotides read TGTGCCAGCAGCCAAGACCCTAGCGGGGACACCGGGGAGCTGTTTTTT. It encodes CASSQDPSGDTGELFF.

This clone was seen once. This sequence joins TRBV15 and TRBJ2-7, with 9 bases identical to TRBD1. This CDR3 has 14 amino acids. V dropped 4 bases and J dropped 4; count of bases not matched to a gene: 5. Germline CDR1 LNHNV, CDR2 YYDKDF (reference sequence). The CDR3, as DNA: TGTGCCACCAGCATAGGGGACAGGGATTACGAGCAGTACTTC. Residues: CATSIGDRDYEQYF.

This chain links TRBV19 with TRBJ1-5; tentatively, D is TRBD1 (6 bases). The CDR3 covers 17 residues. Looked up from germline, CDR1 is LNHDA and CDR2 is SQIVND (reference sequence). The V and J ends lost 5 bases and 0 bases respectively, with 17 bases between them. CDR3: CASSRGAESHSNQPQHF. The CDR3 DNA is TGTGCCAGTAGTCGGGGGGCGGAAAGCCATAGCAATCAGCCCCAGCATTTT.

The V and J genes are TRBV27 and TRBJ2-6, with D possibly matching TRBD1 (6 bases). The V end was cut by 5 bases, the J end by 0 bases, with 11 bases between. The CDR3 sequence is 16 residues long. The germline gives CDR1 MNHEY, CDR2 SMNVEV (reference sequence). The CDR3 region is CASSGQIPSGANVLTF. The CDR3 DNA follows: TGTGCCAGCAGTGGACAGATCCCCTCTGGGGCCAACGTCCTGACTTTC.

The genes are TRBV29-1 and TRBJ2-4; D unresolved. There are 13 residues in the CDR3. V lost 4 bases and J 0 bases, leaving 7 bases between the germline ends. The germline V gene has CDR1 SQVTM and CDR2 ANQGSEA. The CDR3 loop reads CSVVLLAKNIQYF. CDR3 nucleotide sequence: TGCAGCGTTGTATTGTTAGCCAAAAACATTCAGTACTTC.

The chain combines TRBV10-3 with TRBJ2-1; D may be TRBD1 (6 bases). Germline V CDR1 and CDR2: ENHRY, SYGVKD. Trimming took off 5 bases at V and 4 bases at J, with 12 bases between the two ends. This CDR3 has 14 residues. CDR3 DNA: TGTGCCATCAGTAGGACAGAGAGTTACAATGAGCAGTTCTTC. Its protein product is CAISRTESYNEQFF.

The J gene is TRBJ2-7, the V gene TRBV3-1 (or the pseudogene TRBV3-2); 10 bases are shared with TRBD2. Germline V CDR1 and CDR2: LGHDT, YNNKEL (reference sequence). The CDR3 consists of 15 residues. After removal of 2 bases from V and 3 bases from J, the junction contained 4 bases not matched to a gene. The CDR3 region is CASSQPRLAGYEQYF. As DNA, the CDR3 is TGTGCCAGCAGCCAACCCAGACTAGCGGGCTACGAGCAGTACTTC.

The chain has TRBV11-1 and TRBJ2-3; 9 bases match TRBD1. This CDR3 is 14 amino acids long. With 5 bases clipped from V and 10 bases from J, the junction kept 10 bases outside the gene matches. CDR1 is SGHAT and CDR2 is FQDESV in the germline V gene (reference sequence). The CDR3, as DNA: TGTGCCAGCAGCCGGGACAGGGTGGAGCCATCGCAGTATTTT. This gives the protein CASSRDRVEPSQYF.

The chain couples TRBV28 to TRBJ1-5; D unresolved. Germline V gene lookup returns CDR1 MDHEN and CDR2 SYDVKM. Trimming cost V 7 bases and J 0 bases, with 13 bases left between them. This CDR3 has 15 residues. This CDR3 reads CASIKGGYSNQPQHF. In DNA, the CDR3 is TGTGCCAGCATCAAGGGAGGGTATAGCAATCAGCCCCAGCATTTT. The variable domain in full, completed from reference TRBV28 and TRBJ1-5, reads DVKVTQSSRYLVKRTGEKVFLECVQDMDHENMFWYRQDPGLGLRLIYFSYDVKMKEKGDIPEGYSVSREKKERFSLILESASTNQTSMYLCASIKGGYSNQPQHFGDGTRLSIL.

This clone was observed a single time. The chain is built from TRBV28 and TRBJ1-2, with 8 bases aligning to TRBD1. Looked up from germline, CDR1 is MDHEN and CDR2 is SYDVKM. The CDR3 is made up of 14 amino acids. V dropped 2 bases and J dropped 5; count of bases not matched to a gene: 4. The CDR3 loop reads CASSLTGGLYGYTF. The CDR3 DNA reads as TGTGCCAGCAGTTTAACAGGGGGACTTTATGGCTACACCTTC.

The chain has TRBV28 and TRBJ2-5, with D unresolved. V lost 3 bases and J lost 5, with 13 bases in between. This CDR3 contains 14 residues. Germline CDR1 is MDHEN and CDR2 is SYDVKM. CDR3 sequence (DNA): TGTGCCAGCAGTTTCCCAGGCAGGAAGGAGACCCAGTACTTC. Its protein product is CASSFPGRKETQYF. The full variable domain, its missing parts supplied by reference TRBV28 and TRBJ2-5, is DVKVTQSSRYLVKRTGEKVFLECVQDMDHENMFWYRQDPGLGLRLIYFSYDVKMKEKGDIPEGYSVSREKKERFSLILESASTNQTSMYLCASSFPGRKETQYFGPGTRLLVL.

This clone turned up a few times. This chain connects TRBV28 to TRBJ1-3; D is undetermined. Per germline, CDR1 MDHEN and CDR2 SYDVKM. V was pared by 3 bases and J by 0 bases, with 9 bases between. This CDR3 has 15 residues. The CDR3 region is CASSFLPRSGNTIYF. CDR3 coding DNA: TGTGCCAGCAGTTTTCTTCCTCGCTCTGGAAACACCATATATTTT. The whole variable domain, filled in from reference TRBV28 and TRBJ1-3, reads DVKVTQSSRYLVKRTGEKVFLECVQDMDHENMFWYRQDPGLGLRLIYFSYDVKMKEKGDIPEGYSVSREKKERFSLILESASTNQTSMYLCASSFLPRSGNTIYFGEGSWLTVV.